The text below deals with one TCR beta chain. This sample was included in a study of blood T cell repertoires in COVID-19. For the study at large: Researchers got acute and convalescent COVID-19 samples from the United States, Italy and Spain. T cells, B-cell-depleted T cells, or PBMCs provided the cDNA or gDNA that served as material.

This CDR3 has 10 residues. Germline V gives CDR1 WSHSY, CDR2 SAAADI. V shed 7 bases and J shed 10 bases, with 8 bases lying between them. Per the original methods: Reference gene primer amplification in the assay estimated nucleated cell counts. Only in-frame clones appear in the TCRdb table, and some are missing; sequencing was by immunoSEQ multiplex PCR. For V, J and clone size, that table is used; D and trimming come from the DNA. This table has more than 350,000 clones, roughly 86% appearing once. What was sequenced was peripheral blood. This clonotype was obtained from a woman under 40 with COVID-19, enrolled during active disease. The chain uses TRBV10-2 and TRBJ2-1; D not resolved. Here the CDR3 DNA reads TGCGCCAGCACCGGGTTAGAGCAGTTCTTC. This sequence encodes CASTGLEQFF.